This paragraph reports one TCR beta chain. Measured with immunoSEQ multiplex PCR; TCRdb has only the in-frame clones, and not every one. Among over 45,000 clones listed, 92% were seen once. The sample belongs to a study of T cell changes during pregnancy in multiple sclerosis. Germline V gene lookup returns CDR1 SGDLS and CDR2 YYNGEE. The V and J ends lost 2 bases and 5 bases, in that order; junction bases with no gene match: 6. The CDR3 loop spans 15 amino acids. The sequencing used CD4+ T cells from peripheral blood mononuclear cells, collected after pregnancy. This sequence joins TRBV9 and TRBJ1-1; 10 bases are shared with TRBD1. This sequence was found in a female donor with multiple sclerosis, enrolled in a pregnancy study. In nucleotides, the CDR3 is TGTGCCAGCAGCGTGACGGGACAGGGGAGGACTGAAGCTTTCTTT. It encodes CASSVTGQGRTEAFF.